This TCR beta chain was captured in a study of blood T cell repertoires in COVID-19. Study information: Sample material is recorded as cDNA or gDNA derived from T cells, B-cell-depleted T cells, or PBMCs.

CDR3 length: 15 amino acids. CDR1 is SGHDT, CDR2 YYEEEE, per germline. After removal of 0 bases from V and 6 bases from J, the junction contained 6 bases not matched to a gene. Participants were aged about 18 to 89 years from approximately 24 US areas. Participant reports of clinical history set cohort assignment. As originally analysed: Scientists estimated how many nucleated cells there were by amplifying reference gene primers. Method: immunoSEQ multiplex PCR; TCRdb's copy keeps in-frame clones and lacks some. The V and J calls and clone size are taken from that table; D and trimming were inferred from the DNA. The repertoire holds 250,000 to 300,000 clones, with 70% to 90% as singletons.

Source material: PBMCs or T cells enriched from blood (not recorded which). The sequence derives from a woman in her 50s who had recovered from COVID-19. The rearrangement uses TRBV5-6 and TRBJ2-3, with 8 bases aligning to TRBD2. CDR3 DNA: TGTGCCAGCAGCTTGGGAGCAGCGGGAGAGGATACGCAGTATTTT. This encodes CASSLGAAGEDTQYF.